The next 30 T cell receptor beta chains were all read from a single sample in a study of shared clonotypes between healthy human individuals. Method: immunoSEQ multiplex PCR; TCRdb's copy keeps in-frame clones and lacks some. This sample has some 2,100,000 clones, with under 95% found just once. Naive-designated CD8 cells lacked CD45RO, were positively enriched for CCR7, and omitted terminally differentiated effector memory CD45RA+ cells. Material for sequencing was naive CD8+ T cells from PBMCs. These receptors came from a man younger than 30 in good health. Some clones in this sample may be carry-over from other donors' samples.

This chain uses TRBV19 with TRBJ2-7; 11 bases map to TRBD2. The CDR3 is made up of 16 amino acids. J lost 0 bases, V lost 1 base, and 2 bases had no gene match. The germline CDR1 and CDR2 sequences are LNHDA and SQIVND (reference sequence). The CDR3 reads CASSIALAGGSYEQYF. CDR3 coding DNA: TGTGCCAGTAGTATAGCCCTAGCGGGAGGCTCCTACGAGCAGTACTTC.

The chain recombines TRBV29-1 with TRBJ1-2; D is unclear. Germline V gene sequence: CDR1 SQVTM, CDR2 ANQGSEA. The CDR3 loop spans 13 amino acids. Trimming stripped 4 bases from V and 0 bases from J, with 9 bases between. This CDR3 reads CSVGHSSNYGYTF. The CDR3 bases are TGCAGCGTTGGCCACAGTTCTAACTATGGCTACACCTTC. The full variable domain, in which reference TRBV29-1 and TRBJ1-2 provide the parts outside the CDR3, is SAVISQKPSRDICQRGTSLTIQCQVDSQVTMMFWYRQQPGQSLTLIATANQGSEATYESGFVIDKFPISRPNLTFSTLTVSNMSPEDSSIYLCSVGHSSNYGYTFGSGTRLTVV.

The chain has TRBV9 and TRBJ2-7; a possible D gene is TRBD1 (6 bases). CDR3 size: 15 residues. Germline CDR1 is SGDLS and CDR2 is YYNGEE. Between the trimmed V and J ends, which lost 1 base and 1 base, there was a span of 12 bases. Here the CDR3 DNA reads TGTGCCAGCAGCGTATCGGACAGTCCTTCCTACGAGCAGTACTTC. Amino acid sequence: CASSVSDSPSYEQYF.

The chain combines TRBV7-9 with TRBJ1-2; 9 nucleotides align to TRBD1. This CDR3 spans 15 amino acids. CDR1 and CDR2 from the germline V gene are SEHNR and FQNEAQ (reference sequence). Trimming at V came to 5 bases and at J to 4 bases, leaving 8 bases not matched to a gene. As DNA, the CDR3 is TGTGCCAGCAGCCCTACCGGGACAGGGTCCTATGGCTACACCTTC. This encodes CASSPTGTGSYGYTF.

The chain recombines TRBV5-6 with TRBJ1-1; D not resolved. V was clipped by 1 base and J by 4 bases, with 5 bases between them. Germline assignment: CDR1 SGHDT and CDR2 YYEEEE. This CDR3 is built from 12 residues. The CDR3 DNA sequence: TGTGCCAGCAGCTTGATTTCCACTGAAGCTTTCTTT. It encodes CASSLISTEAFF.

The V gene is TRBV11-3, the J gene TRBJ2-7; 7 bases agree with TRBD1. The germline V gene has CDR1 SGHNT and CDR2 YENEEA. The CDR3 is 16 amino acids. V was pared by 5 bases and J by 3 bases, with 13 bases of the junction left unmatched. The CDR3 spells CASSISTGTEHYEQYF. The CDR3 DNA reads as TGTGCCAGCAGCATCTCTACCGGGACAGAGCACTACGAGCAGTACTTC.

This chain uses TRBV29-1 with TRBJ2-3; 13 nucleotides agree with TRBD2. With 6 bases clipped from V and 6 bases from J, the junction kept 12 bases outside the gene matches. This CDR3 is built from 16 residues. Germline CDR1 is SQVTM and CDR2 is ANQGSEA. In nucleotides, the CDR3 is TGCAGCGTCAAGAGAACTAGCGGGAGGGGTTCCGATACGCAGTATTTT. Protein sequence: CSVKRTSGRGSDTQYF.

About this clone itself: Distinct nucleotide sequences in the sample also encode this CDR3. The chain uses TRBV28 and TRBJ2-1; D might be TRBD1 (6 bases). The CDR3 consists of 12 residues. Per germline, CDR1 MDHEN and CDR2 SYDVKM. Trimming pared 3 bases from V and 7 bases from J, leaving 7 bases between. For the CDR3, the DNA is TGTGCCAGCAGTTTTACAGGGAATGAGCAGTTCTTC. It yields the protein CASSFTGNEQFF.

V usage is TRBV5-4 and J usage is TRBJ1-1; D is ambiguous. The CDR3 runs to 15 residues. Per the germline V gene, CDR1 is SGHNT and CDR2 is YYREEE (reference sequence). The V end was cut by 4 bases, the J end by 3 bases, with 16 bases between. CDR3: CASSAPRVIDTEAFF. The DNA of the CDR3 is TGTGCCAGCAGCGCGCCCCGGGTAATCGACACTGAAGCTTTCTTT.

Comments on this clone: The identical CDR3 is also encoded by other nucleotide sequences in the sample. The chain joins TRBV7-2 to TRBJ2-7; D not certain. CDR3 length: 13 residues. The germline V gene has CDR1 SGHTA and CDR2 FQGNSA. Trimming shortened V by 0 bases and J by 0 bases, and 3 bases separated the two germline ends. The CDR3 sequence is CASSLAGSYEQYF. CDR3 DNA sequence: TGTGCCAGCAGCTTAGCTGGCTCCTACGAGCAGTACTTC.

This chain links TRBV5-6 with TRBJ1-2, with D possibly being TRBD1 (6 bases). Germline V gives CDR1 SGHDT, CDR2 YYEEEE. Trimming removed 4 bases from V and 2 bases from J, with 15 bases in between. The CDR3 has 15 amino acids. CDR3 region: CASSLGQGINYGYTF. The CDR3 DNA is TGTGCCAGCAGCCTGGGGCAGGGGATAAACTATGGCTACACCTTC.

The chain employs TRBV27 and TRBJ2-5; D unclear. The CDR3 has 15 residues. V lost 2 bases, J lost 5 bases, and 15 bases lay in between. CDR1 is MNHEY, CDR2 SMNVEV, per germline (reference sequence). The chain's CDR3 is CASSLIRAHGETQYF. CDR3 nucleotide sequence: TGTGCCAGCAGTTTAATTAGAGCCCACGGGGAGACCCAGTACTTC.

CDR3 sequence: CASSLWGENVYGYTF. The CDR3 bases are TGTGCCAGCAGTTTATGGGGAGAGAACGTCTATGGCTACACCTTC. The chain couples TRBV28 to TRBJ1-2; D unclear. Germline CDR1 reads MDHEN; CDR2 reads SYDVKM. This CDR3 comprises 15 residues. Trimming stripped 0 bases from V and 4 bases from J, with 12 bases between.

The rearrangement uses TRBV28 and TRBJ2-5; 14 nucleotides align to TRBD2. This CDR3 is built from 18 residues. V was pared by 6 bases and J by 7 bases, with 16 bases of the junction left unmatched. Germline V CDR1 and CDR2: MDHEN, SYDVKM. The CDR3 DNA is TGTGCCAGCAGCGGACTAGCGGGAGGCCCTCGGCGATTCAGGACCCAGTACTTC. Translating gives CASSGLAGGPRRFRTQYF.

The gene calls are TRBV5-4 and TRBJ2-1; possibly TRBD1 for D (6 bases). CDR1 and CDR2 from the germline V gene are SGHNT and YYREEE (reference sequence). The length of the CDR3 is 12 residues. Trimming removed 4 bases from V and 8 bases from J, with 10 bases in between. CDR3 protein: CASSEQGYEQFF. The CDR3 nucleotides read TGTGCCAGCAGCGAACAGGGTTATGAGCAGTTCTTC.

This clone was detected once. V gene TRBV7-2 combines with J gene TRBJ2-1; 12 bases are a match to TRBD2. The germline V gene encodes CDR1 SGHTA and CDR2 FQGNSA. J gave up 3 bases and V 6 bases, and 9 bases lay outside the gene matches. The CDR3 has 17 amino acids. The chain's CDR3 is CASSNGLAGPYYNEQFF. CDR3 DNA: TGTGCCAGCAGTAACGGACTAGCGGGGCCTTACTACAATGAGCAGTTCTTC.

The chain is built from TRBV7-8 and TRBJ1-1, with 7 bases that match TRBD1. V was clipped by 5 bases and J by 5 bases; unmatched bases: 8. This CDR3 region has 14 residues. CDR1 and CDR2 from the germline V gene are SGHVS and FQNEAQ. Written as DNA, the CDR3 is TGTGCCAGCAGCCCCCAGAGGGGGCGGACTGAAGCTTTCTTT. This sequence encodes CASSPQRGRTEAFF.

V and J are TRBV11-2 and TRBJ2-1; maybe TRBD2 (6 bases). Germline V gene data show CDR1 as SGHAT and CDR2 as FQNNGV. The V end lost 5 bases, the J end lost 5 bases, and 16 bases lay between the germline ends. The CDR3 loop spans 15 amino acids. CDR3 region: CASSRGGRMDNEQFF. The CDR3 DNA follows: TGTGCCAGCAGCCGAGGAGGGCGGATGGACAATGAGCAGTTCTTC.

Worth noting for this clone: The same CDR3 can be traced to other DNA sequences in this sample. This rearrangement joins TRBV5-1 to TRBJ2-7; D ambiguous. This CDR3 comprises 12 residues. Trimming removed 0 bases at V and 6 bases at J, with 7 bases between. Germline CDR1 reads SGHRS; CDR2 reads YFSETQ. The CDR3 reads CASSLGGVEQYF. Written as DNA, the CDR3 is TGCGCCAGCAGCTTGGGAGGTGTCGAGCAGTACTTC.

About this clone: The same CDR3 can be traced to other DNA sequences in this sample. The chain uses TRBV19 and TRBJ2-3; D remains unclear. Germline V lookup: CDR1 LNHDA, CDR2 SQIVND (reference sequence). This CDR3 comprises 14 residues. V lost 1 base and J 0 bases, leaving 5 bases between the germline ends. The CDR3 region is CASSIVASTDTQYF. In nucleotides, the CDR3 is TGTGCCAGTAGTATAGTGGCAAGCACAGATACGCAGTATTTT. Full variable domain (remainder filled in from reference TRBV19 and TRBJ2-3): DGGITQSPKYLFRKEGQNVTLSCEQNLNHDAMYWYRQDPGQGLRLIYYSQIVNDFQKGDIAEGYSVSREKKESFPLTVTSAQKNPTAFYLCASSIVASTDTQYFGPGTRLTVL.

This clone was observed a single time. The chain couples TRBV10-3 to TRBJ2-7; D is undetermined. Germline CDR1 reads ENHRY; CDR2 reads SYGVKD. The ends were cut back, 4 bases at V and 5 bases at J, with 12 bases in the middle. This CDR3 region has 13 residues. CDR3 in amino acids: CAISGREHHEQYF. CDR3 DNA: TGTGCCATCAGTGGAAGGGAACACCACGAGCAGTACTTC.

CDR3 region: CAISTVGSGNTIYF. For the CDR3, the DNA is TGTGCCATTTCCACCGTCGGCTCTGGAAACACCATATATTTT. The chain joins TRBV10-3 to TRBJ1-3; no reliable D call. The germline V and J ends were trimmed by 9 bases and 0 bases, with 12 bases remaining between them. CDR1 ENHRY and CDR2 SYGVKD come from the germline V gene. CDR3 length: 14 residues.

The gene calls are TRBV6-1 and TRBJ1-4; possible D gene TRBD1, 5 bases. The CDR3 sequence is 15 residues long. Germline assignment: CDR1 MNHNS and CDR2 SASEGT. The V gene lost 4 bases and the J gene lost 6 bases, with 15 bases spanning the gap. CDR3 amino acids: CASSAPGREDEKLFF. CDR3 in DNA: TGTGCCAGCAGTGCGCCGGGACGGGAGGATGAAAAACTGTTTTTT.

A few counts support this clone. This chain uses TRBV27 with TRBJ2-1; a possible D gene is TRBD1 (6 bases). Germline CDR1 and CDR2: MNHEY and SMNVEV (reference sequence). This CDR3 comprises 15 residues. V was clipped by 4 bases and J by 7 bases, with 17 bases between them. Written as DNA, the CDR3 is TGTGCCAGCAGTTCCCGGGACGGACAGCAGAATGAGCAGTTCTTC. Protein sequence: CASSSRDGQQNEQFF.

With regard to this clone: Other DNA sequences in this specimen translate into the identical CDR3. J is TRBJ1-5 and V is TRBV7-9; tentative D call: TRBD1 (6 bases). The CDR3 has 14 amino acids. Trimming cost V 1 base and J 3 bases, with 7 bases left between them. The germline CDR1 and CDR2 sequences are SEHNR and FQNEAQ (reference sequence). CDR3 amino acids: CASSLGGANQPQHF. The CDR3 bases are TGTGCCAGCAGCTTAGGGGGGGCCAATCAGCCCCAGCATTTT.

This chain joins TRBV18 and TRBJ1-5, with a weak D call TRBD1 (5 bases). The CDR3 is 17 residues long. Germline assignment: CDR1 KGHSH and CDR2 LQKENI. Trimming left V 6 bases short and J 2 bases short, with 20 bases between. CDR3 nucleotide sequence: TGTGCCAGCTCCGACCAAAGGGCAGGGCTGGGCAATCAGCCCCAGCATTTT. Translated, it gives CASSDQRAGLGNQPQHF.

V is TRBV5-1 and J is TRBJ1-2, with 8 bases that match TRBD1. Germline CDR1 reads SGHRS; CDR2 reads YFSETQ. The CDR3 spans 14 residues. J lost 3 bases, V lost 6 bases, and 7 bases had no gene match. The CDR3 region is CASTPDRVDYGYTF. CDR3 in DNA: TGCGCCAGCACCCCGGACAGGGTTGACTATGGCTACACCTTC.

This clone was recorded a few times. Additional DNA sequences in this sample encode the identical CDR3. The V and J genes are TRBV9 and TRBJ2-1; possible D gene TRBD2, 6 bases. Trimming removed 0 bases at V and 2 bases at J, with 6 bases between. In germline, CDR1 is SGDLS, CDR2 YYNGEE. The CDR3 extends over 14 amino acids. The CDR3 sequence is CASSVAGAYNEQFF. CDR3 in DNA: TGTGCCAGCAGCGTAGCGGGGGCCTACAATGAGCAGTTCTTC.

The chain has TRBV6-5 and TRBJ1-5, with 7 positions matching TRBD1. The CDR3 is 15 residues long. Per germline, CDR1 MNHEY and CDR2 SVGAGI. Germline trimming cut 6 bases from V and 1 base from J; bases unmatched to any gene: 6. DNA of the CDR3: TGTGCCAGCAGCCAGACAGGGTGGAGCAATCAGCCCCAGCATTTT. Translating gives CASSQTGWSNQPQHF.

The CDR3 DNA follows: TGTGCCAGTAAAGCTAATTCCTGGGGGAATGAAAAACTGTTTTTT. Protein: CASKANSWGNEKLFF. The chain employs TRBV19 and TRBJ1-4, with D possibly TRBD1 on 5 matching bases. From germline, CDR1 is LNHDA and CDR2 SQIVND (reference sequence). The length of the CDR3 is 15 residues. V dropped 7 bases and J dropped 5 bases, with 17 bases sitting between them.